This T cell receptor (beta chain) was recovered during a study of blood T cell repertoires in COVID-19. This clone was recorded once. Measured with immunoSEQ multiplex PCR; TCRdb has only the in-frame clones, and not every one. The repertoire includes more than 250,000 clones, approximately 88% of them detected once, and about 6% sits in the top ten. This TCR was sampled from a man younger than 35 who had recovered from COVID-19. The sample was peripheral blood.

The CDR3 sequence: CASSVGGTEAFF. The CDR3 region has the DNA TGTGCCAGCAGCGTAGGAGGGACTGAAGCTTTCTTT. The chain joins TRBV9 to TRBJ1-1; no clear D. Trimming pared 0 bases from V and 5 bases from J, leaving 5 bases between. Germline loops: CDR1 SGDLS, CDR2 YYNGEE. The CDR3 sequence is 12 residues long.